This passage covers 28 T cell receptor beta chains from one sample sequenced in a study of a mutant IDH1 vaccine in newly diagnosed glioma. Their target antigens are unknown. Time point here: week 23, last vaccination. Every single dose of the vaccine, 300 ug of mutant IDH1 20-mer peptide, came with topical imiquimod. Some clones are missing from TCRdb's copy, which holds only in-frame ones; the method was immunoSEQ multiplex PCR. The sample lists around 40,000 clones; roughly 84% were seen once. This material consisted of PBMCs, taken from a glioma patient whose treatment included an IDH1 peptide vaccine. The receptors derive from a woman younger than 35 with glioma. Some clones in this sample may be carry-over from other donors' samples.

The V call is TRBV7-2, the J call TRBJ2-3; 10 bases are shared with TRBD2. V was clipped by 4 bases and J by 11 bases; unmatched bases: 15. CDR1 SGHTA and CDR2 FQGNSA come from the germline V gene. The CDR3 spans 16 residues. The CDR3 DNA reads TGTGCCAGCAGCTCTACTAGCGGGGCCCCCCAGGGGAGGCAGTATTTT. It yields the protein CASSSTSGAPQGRQYF.

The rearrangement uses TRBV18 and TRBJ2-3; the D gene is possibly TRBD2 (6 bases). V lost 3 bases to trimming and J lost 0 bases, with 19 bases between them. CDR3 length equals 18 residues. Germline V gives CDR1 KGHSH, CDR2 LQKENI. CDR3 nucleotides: TGTGCCAGCTCACCCCGGGACGGACTACCTACTAGCACAGATACGCAGTATTTT. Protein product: CASSPRDGLPTSTDTQYF. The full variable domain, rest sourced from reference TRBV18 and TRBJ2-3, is NAGVMQNPRHLVRRRGQEARLRCSPMKGHSHVYWYRQLPEEGLKFMVYLQKENIIDESGMPKERFSAEFPKEGPSILRIQQVVRGDSAAYFCASSPRDGLPTSTDTQYFGPGTRLTVL.

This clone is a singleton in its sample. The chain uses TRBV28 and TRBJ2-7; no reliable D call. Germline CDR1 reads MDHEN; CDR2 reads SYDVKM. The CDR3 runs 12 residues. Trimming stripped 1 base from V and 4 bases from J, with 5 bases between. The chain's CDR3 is CASSLFGYEQYF. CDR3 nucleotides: TGTGCCAGCAGTTTATTTGGTTACGAGCAGTACTTC.

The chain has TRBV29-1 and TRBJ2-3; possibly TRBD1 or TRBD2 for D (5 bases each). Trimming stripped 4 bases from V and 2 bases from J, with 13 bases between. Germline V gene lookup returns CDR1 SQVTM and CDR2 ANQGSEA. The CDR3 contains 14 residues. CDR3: CSVASGHLTDTQYF. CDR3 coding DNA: TGCAGCGTTGCCTCGGGGCATCTCACAGATACGCAGTATTTT.

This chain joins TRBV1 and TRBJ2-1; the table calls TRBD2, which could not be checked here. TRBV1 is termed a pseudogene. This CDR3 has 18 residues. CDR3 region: CTSSPGRVAGYSYNEQFF. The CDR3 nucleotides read TGCACCAGCAGCCCTGGTCGGGTAGCGGGATACTCCTACAATGAGCAGTTCTTC.

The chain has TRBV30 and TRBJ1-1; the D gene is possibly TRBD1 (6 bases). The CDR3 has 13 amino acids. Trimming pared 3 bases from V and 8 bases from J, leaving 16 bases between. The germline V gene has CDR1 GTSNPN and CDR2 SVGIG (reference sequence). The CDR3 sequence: CAWSRGQVPEAFF. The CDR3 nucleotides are TGTGCCTGGAGCAGGGGTCAGGTTCCGGAAGCTTTCTTT.

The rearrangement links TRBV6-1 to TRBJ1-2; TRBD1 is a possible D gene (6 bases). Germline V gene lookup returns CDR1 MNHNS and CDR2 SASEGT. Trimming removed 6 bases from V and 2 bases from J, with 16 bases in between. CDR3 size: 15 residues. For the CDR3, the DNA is TGTGCCAGCAGGCCCAACAGGGCCGCAAACTATGGCTACACCTTC. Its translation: CASRPNRAANYGYTF.

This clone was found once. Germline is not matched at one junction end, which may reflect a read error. CDR3 sequence: CASSVETDNEQFF. CDR3 DNA: TGTGCCAGTAGTGTAGAAACAGACAATGAGCAGTTCTTC. V is TRBV19 and J is TRBJ2-1, with unresolved D. The CDR3 loop spans 13 amino acids. Per germline, CDR1 LNHDA and CDR2 SQIVND (reference sequence).

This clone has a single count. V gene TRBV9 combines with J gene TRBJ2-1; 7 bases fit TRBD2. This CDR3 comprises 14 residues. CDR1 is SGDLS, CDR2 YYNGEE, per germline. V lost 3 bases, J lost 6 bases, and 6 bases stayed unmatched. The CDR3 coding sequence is TGTGCCAGCAGCGCAGTGACTAGCATCAATGAGCAGTTCTTC. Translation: CASSAVTSINEQFF.

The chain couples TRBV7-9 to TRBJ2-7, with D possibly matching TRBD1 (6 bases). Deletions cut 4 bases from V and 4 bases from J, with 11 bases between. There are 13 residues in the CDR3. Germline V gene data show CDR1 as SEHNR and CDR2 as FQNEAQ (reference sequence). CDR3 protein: CASSSGQHYEQYF. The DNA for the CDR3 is TGTGCCAGCAGCTCCGGACAGCATTACGAGCAGTACTTC.

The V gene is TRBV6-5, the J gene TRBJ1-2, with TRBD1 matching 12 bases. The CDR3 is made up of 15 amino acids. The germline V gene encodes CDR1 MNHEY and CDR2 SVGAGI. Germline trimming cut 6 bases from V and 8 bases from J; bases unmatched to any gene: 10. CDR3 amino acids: CASRVPGQGAGGYTF. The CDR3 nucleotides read TGTGCCAGCAGAGTCCCGGGACAGGGGGCCGGGGGCTACACCTTC.

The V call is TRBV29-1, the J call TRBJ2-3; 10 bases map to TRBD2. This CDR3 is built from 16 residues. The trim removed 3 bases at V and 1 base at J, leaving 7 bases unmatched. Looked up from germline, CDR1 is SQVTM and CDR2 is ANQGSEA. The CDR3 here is CSVEASGSGGTDTQYF. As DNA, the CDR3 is TGCAGCGTTGAGGCTAGCGGGAGTGGAGGCACAGATACGCAGTATTTT.

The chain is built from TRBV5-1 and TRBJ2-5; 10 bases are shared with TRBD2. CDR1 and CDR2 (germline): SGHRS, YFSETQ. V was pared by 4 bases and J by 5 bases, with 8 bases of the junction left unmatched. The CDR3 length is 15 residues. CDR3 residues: CASSRGTSVTETQYF. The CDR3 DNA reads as TGCGCCAGCAGCCGCGGGACTAGCGTAACGGAGACCCAGTACTTC.

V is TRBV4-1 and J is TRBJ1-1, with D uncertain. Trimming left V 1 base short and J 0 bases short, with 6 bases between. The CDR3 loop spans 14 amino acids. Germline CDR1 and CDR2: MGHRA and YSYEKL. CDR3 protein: CASSQGRMNTEAFF. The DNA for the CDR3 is TGCGCCAGCAGCCAAGGACGTATGAACACTGAAGCTTTCTTT.

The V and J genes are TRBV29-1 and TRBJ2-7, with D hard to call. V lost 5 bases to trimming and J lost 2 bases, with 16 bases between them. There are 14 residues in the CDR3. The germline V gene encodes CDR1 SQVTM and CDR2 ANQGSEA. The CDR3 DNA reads TGCAGCGTTTTCTACCCCGGGCCCACCTACGAGCAGTACTTC. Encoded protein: CSVFYPGPTYEQYF.

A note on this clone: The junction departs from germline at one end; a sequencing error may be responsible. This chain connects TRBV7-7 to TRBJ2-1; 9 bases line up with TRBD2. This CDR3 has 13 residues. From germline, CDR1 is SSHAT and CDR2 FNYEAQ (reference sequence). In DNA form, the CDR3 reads TGTGCTAGCAGCTTAGCGGGAGCCTATGAGCAGTTCTTC. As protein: CASSLAGAYEQFF. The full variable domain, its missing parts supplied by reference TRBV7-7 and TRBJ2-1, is GAGVSQSPRYKVTKRGQDVTLRCDPISSHATLYWYQQALGQGPEFLTYFNYEAQPDKSGLPSDRFSAERPEGSISTLTIQRTEQRDSAMYRCASSLAGAYEQFFGPGTRLTVL.

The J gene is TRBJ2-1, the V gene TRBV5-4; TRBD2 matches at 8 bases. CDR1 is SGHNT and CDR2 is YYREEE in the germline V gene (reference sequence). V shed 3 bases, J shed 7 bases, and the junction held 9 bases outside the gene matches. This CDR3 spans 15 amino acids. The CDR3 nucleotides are TGTGCCAGCAGCTGGAACCAGCGGGGGAGGAATGAGCAGTTCTTC. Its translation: CASSWNQRGRNEQFF.

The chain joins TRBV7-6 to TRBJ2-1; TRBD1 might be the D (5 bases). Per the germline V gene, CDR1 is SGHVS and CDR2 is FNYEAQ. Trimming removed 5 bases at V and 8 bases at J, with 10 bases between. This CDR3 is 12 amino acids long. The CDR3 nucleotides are TGTGCCAGCAGCGTCCAGGGTGATGAGCAGTTCTTC. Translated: CASSVQGDEQFF.

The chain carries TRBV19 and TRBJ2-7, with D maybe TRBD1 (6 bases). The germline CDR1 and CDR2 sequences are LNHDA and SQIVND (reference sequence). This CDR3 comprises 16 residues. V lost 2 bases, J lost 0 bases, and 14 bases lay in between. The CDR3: CASSISGGSSSYEQYF. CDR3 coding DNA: TGTGCCAGTAGTATAAGTGGGGGCAGTAGCTCCTACGAGCAGTACTTC.

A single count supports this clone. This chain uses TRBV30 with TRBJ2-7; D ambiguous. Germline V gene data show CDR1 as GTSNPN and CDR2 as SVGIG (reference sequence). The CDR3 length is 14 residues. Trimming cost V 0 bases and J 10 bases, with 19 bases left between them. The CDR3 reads CAWSVPKLKKTQYF. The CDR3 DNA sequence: TGTGCCTGGAGTGTACCAAAATTAAAAAAAACCCAGTACTTC.

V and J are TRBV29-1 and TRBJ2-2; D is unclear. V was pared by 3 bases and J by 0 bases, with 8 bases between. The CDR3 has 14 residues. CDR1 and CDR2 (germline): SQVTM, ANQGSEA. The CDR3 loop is CSVEVRPNTGELFF. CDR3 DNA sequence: TGCAGCGTTGAGGTCAGACCGAACACCGGGGAGCTGTTTTTT.

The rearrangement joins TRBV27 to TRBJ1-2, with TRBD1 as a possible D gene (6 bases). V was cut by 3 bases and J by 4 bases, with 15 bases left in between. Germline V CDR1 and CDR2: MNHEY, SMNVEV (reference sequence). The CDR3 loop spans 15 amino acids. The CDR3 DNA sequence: TGTGCCAGCAGTTTGGGGGGGGCGAGAGGCTATGGCTACACCTTC. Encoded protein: CASSLGGARGYGYTF.

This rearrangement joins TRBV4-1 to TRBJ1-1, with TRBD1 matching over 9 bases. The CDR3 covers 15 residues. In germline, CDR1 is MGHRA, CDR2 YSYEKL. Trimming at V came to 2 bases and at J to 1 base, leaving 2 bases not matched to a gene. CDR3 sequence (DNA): TGCGCCAGCAGCCAAAAACAGGGGGCGAACACTGAAGCTTTCTTT. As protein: CASSQKQGANTEAFF.

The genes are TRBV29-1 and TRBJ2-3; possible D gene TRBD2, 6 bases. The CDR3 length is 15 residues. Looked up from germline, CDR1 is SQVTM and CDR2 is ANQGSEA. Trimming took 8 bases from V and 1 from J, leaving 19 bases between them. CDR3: CSPHPGTPRTDTQYF. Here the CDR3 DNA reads TGCAGCCCCCATCCCGGGACTCCACGCACAGATACGCAGTATTTT.

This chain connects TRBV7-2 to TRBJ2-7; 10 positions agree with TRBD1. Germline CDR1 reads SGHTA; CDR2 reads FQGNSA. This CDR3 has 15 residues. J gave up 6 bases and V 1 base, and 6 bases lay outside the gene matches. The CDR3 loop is CASSLEQTGGGEQYF. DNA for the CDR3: TGTGCCAGCAGCTTAGAGCAGACAGGGGGCGGCGAGCAGTACTTC.

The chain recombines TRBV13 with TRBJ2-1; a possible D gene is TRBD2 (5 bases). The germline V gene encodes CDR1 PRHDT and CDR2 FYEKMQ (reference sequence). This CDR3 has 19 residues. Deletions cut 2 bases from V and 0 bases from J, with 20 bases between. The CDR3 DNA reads TGTGCCAGCAGCTTACGTCGGGGTCCCCGGGTGAGCTCCTACAATGAGCAGTTCTTC. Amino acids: CASSLRRGPRVSSYNEQFF.

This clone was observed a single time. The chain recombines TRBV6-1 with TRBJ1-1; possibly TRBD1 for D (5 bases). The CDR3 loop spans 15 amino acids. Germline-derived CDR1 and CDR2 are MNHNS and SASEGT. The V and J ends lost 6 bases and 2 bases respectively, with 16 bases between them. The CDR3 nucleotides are TGTGCCAGCAGCTCCGGGGGGGTGAGAAACACTGAAGCTTTCTTT. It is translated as CASSSGGVRNTEAFF.

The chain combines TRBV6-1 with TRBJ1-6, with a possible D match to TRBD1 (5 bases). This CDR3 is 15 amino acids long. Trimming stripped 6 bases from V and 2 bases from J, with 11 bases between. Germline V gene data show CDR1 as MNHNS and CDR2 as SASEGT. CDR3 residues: CASRERQPYNSPLHF. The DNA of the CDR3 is TGTGCCAGCAGGGAACGACAGCCCTATAATTCACCCCTCCACTTT.